One sample yielded the 27 T cell receptor beta chains listed below, sequenced in a study of cytomegalovirus exposure and HLA in healthy donors. 13 Jbeta primers and 60 Vbeta primers were used for the PCR. Clones were read by immunoSEQ multiplex PCR, and TCRdb kept only the in-frame ones, dropping some. The table lists some 150,000 clones, over 60% of them singletons, with approximately 6.3% in the top ten. Sequenced input: PBMCs. The receptors were sampled from a man in his forties in good health and CMV-seropositive.

The V call is TRBV7-2, the J call TRBJ2-2; TRBD1 matches at 7 bases. The trim removed 0 bases at V and 6 bases at J, leaving 7 bases unmatched. Germline CDR1 is SGHTA and CDR2 is FQGNSA. The CDR3 sequence is 16 residues long. The DNA for the CDR3 is TGTGCCAGCAGCTTAGCTGGCAGACAGGGCGCCGGGGAGCTGTTTTTT. It translates to CASSLAGRQGAGELFF.

This rearrangement joins TRBV9 to TRBJ2-5; a possible D gene is TRBD1 (5 bases). From germline, CDR1 is SGDLS and CDR2 YYNGEE. This CDR3 comprises 15 residues. V gave up 0 bases and J gave up 4 bases, with 13 bases separating them. CDR3 nucleotides: TGTGCCAGCAGCGTAGAGGGCTGGGGCAGAGAGACCCAGTACTTC. Translated, it gives CASSVEGWGRETQYF.

CDR3 loop: CASASRGSNNEQFF. CDR3 coding DNA: TGTGCTAGTGCCTCACGGGGTAGCAACAATGAGCAGTTCTTC. V and J are TRBV12-5 and TRBJ2-1; weak D call: TRBD2 (5 bases). Trimming took 7 bases from V and 5 from J, leaving 15 bases between them. Germline lookup yields CDR1 LGHNT and CDR2 FRNRAP. This CDR3 spans 14 amino acids. Using reference TRBV12-5 and TRBJ2-1 for the parts outside the CDR3, the full variable domain is DARVTQTPRHKVTEMGQEVTMRCQPILGHNTVFWYRQTMMQGLELLAYFRNRAPLDDSGMPKDRFSAEMPDATLATLKIQPSEPRDSAVYFCASASRGSNNEQFFGPGTRLTVL.

This chain connects TRBV7-9 to TRBJ2-3; D gene ambiguous. With 0 bases removed from V and 5 bases from J, the gap between germline ends came to 12 bases. The germline CDR1 and CDR2 sequences are SEHNR and FQNEAQ (reference sequence). There are 15 residues in the CDR3. CDR3 residues: CASSLALIRQDTQYF. CDR3 DNA: TGTGCCAGCAGCTTAGCGCTCATCCGACAAGATACGCAGTATTTT.

V usage is TRBV28 and J usage is TRBJ2-3; 7 bases are shared with TRBD1. The junction had 5 bases not matched to a gene; V was cut back by 0 bases and J by 5 bases. The CDR3 contains 15 residues. The V gene's germline CDR1 is MDHEN and CDR2 SYDVKM. In DNA, the CDR3 is TGTGCCAGCAGTTTATGGCTAGGGGGCGGAGATACGCAGTATTTT. This translates into CASSLWLGGGDTQYF.

This chain links TRBV14 with TRBJ2-5; D is undetermined. The CDR3 contains 12 residues. Germline lookup yields CDR1 SGHDN and CDR2 FVKESK. V lost 5 bases and J lost 5, with 9 bases in between. In DNA, the CDR3 is TGTGCCAGCAGCTCATCCCGGGAGACCCAGTACTTC. It translates to CASSSSRETQYF.

The chain uses TRBV6-1 and TRBJ2-7, with D hard to call. Trimming shortened V by 4 bases and J by 3 bases, and 10 bases separated the two germline ends. The V gene's germline CDR1 is MNHNS and CDR2 SASEGT. The CDR3 length is 13 residues. In DNA form, the CDR3 reads TGTGCCAGCAGTGGAGATCGAAGCTACGAGCAGTACTTC. Translation gives CASSGDRSYEQYF.

For this clone: Other DNA sequences in this sample translate to the same CDR3. This chain links TRBV18 with TRBJ1-1; a possible D gene is TRBD1 (6 bases). V gave up 2 bases and J gave up 1 base, with 8 bases separating them. CDR1 KGHSH and CDR2 LQKENI come from the germline V gene. The CDR3 sequence is 14 residues long. CDR3 coding DNA: TGTGCCAGCTCACCAAGGACAGAGAACACTGAAGCTTTCTTT. Translated: CASSPRTENTEAFF.

This clone was seen only a few times. The rearrangement uses TRBV7-3 and TRBJ2-7; a weak D match, TRBD2 (6 bases). V was trimmed by 5 bases and J by 3 bases, leaving 17 bases between them. The V gene's germline CDR1 is SGHTA and CDR2 FQGTGA. The CDR3 extends over 15 amino acids. The CDR3 coding sequence is TGTGCCAGCAGCCCACCCGGGACTCAAATCTACGAGCAGTACTTC. Translation gives CASSPPGTQIYEQYF.

This clone was detected only a few times. The chain recombines TRBV5-1 with TRBJ2-7; D is uncertain. V was pared by 4 bases and J by 0 bases, with 14 bases between. The CDR3 extends over 15 amino acids. Germline V lookup: CDR1 SGHRS, CDR2 YFSETQ. The CDR3 nucleotides read TGCGCCAGCAGCATGGACGGTAAAAGCTCCTACGAGCAGTACTTC. It is translated as CASSMDGKSSYEQYF. The whole variable domain, remainder taken from reference TRBV5-1 and TRBJ2-7, is KAGVTQTPRYLIKTRGQQVTLSCSPISGHRSVSWYQQTPGQGLQFLFEYFSETQRNKGNFPGRFSGRQFSNSRSEMNVSTLELGDSALYLCASSMDGKSSYEQYFGPGTRLTVT.

This clone was detected once. This sequence joins TRBV19 and TRBJ2-5; 10 bases are a match to TRBD2. This CDR3 spans 16 amino acids. The V gene's germline CDR1 is LNHDA and CDR2 SQIVND (reference sequence). J gave up 5 bases and V 1 base, and 7 bases lay outside the gene matches. CDR3: CASSIGPAGGGETQYF. The CDR3 DNA is TGTGCCAGTAGTATAGGGCCAGCGGGAGGGGGGGAGACCCAGTACTTC.

In this sample, this clone turned up once. V usage is TRBV10-3 and J usage is TRBJ2-7, with a tentative D call TRBD1 (5 bases). V was shortened by 10 bases and J by 0 bases, with 16 bases between the two germline ends. The CDR3 contains 14 residues. The germline gives CDR1 ENHRY, CDR2 SYGVKD. CDR3 DNA sequence: TGTGCCACGGGTCTAGGGGAATTCTCCTACGAGCAGTACTTC. Residues: CATGLGEFSYEQYF.

This chain uses TRBV29-1 with TRBJ1-2; TRBD1 matches 8 bases. V dropped 0 bases and J dropped 4; count of bases not matched to a gene: 4. Germline assignment: CDR1 SQVTM and CDR2 ANQGSEA. The CDR3 is 14 amino acids. The CDR3 region is CSVEDLGQVYGYTF. The CDR3 DNA sequence: TGCAGCGTTGAAGATTTGGGACAGGTCTATGGCTACACCTTC.

The chain uses TRBV5-5 and TRBJ1-5; D gene unclear. CDR1 is SGHKS, CDR2 YYEKEE, per germline (reference sequence). V lost 1 base, J lost 0 bases, and 11 bases lay in between. The CDR3 extends over 16 amino acids. The DNA of the CDR3 is TGTGCCAGCAGCTTGTTAGGAGGTCGTAGCAATCAGCCCCAGCATTTT. This sequence encodes CASSLLGGRSNQPQHF. Combining the CDR3 with reference TRBV5-5 and TRBJ1-5 gives the whole variable domain DAGVTQSPTHLIKTRGQQVTLRCSPISGHKSVSWYQQVLGQGPQFIFQYYEKEERGRGNFPDRFSARQFPNYSSELNVNALLLGDSALYLCASSLLGGRSNQPQHFGDGTRLSIL.

The gene calls are TRBV27 and TRBJ2-1; D ambiguous. The CDR3 has 14 residues. V lost 3 bases to trimming and J lost 1 base, with 7 bases between them. The V gene's germline CDR1 is MNHEY and CDR2 SMNVEV (reference sequence). This chain's CDR3 is CASSFGSSYNEQFF. CDR3 in DNA: TGTGCCAGCAGTTTCGGTTCTTCCTACAATGAGCAGTTCTTC.

The chain carries TRBV2 and TRBJ2-7, with 8 bases identical to TRBD1. Per germline, CDR1 SNHLY and CDR2 FYNNEI. Trimming took 5 bases from V and 2 from J; bases not matched to a gene: 8. This CDR3 region has 15 residues. The CDR3 DNA reads as TGTGCCAGCAGTATAATGACAGGGGCAGCCTACGAGCAGTACTTC. It codes for CASSIMTGAAYEQYF.

A word on this clone: This CDR3 is also generated by other DNA sequences in the sample. The V and J genes are TRBV9 and TRBJ2-1, with 10 bases matching TRBD2. V lost 4 bases to trimming and J lost 2 bases; unmatched junction nucleotides: 3. Germline-derived CDR1 and CDR2 are SGDLS and YYNGEE. The CDR3 runs 15 residues. CDR3 in amino acids: CASSRTSGTYNEQFF. The CDR3 DNA is TGTGCCAGCAGCAGAACTAGCGGGACCTACAATGAGCAGTTCTTC.

Worth noting for this clone: Different DNA sequences within this sample yield the same CDR3. V gene TRBV6-1 combines with J gene TRBJ1-1; a weak D match, TRBD1 (6 bases). CDR1 is MNHNS, CDR2 SASEGT, per germline. Between the trimmed V and J ends, which lost 6 bases and 2 bases, there was a span of 10 bases. CDR3 size: 13 residues. In DNA, the CDR3 is TGTGCCAGCAGCGAACAGGGAAACACTGAAGCTTTCTTT. It translates to CASSEQGNTEAFF.

This clone showed up just once. The V call is TRBV7-2, the J call TRBJ2-3, with TRBD2 identical over 7 bases. Germline CDR1 reads SGHTA; CDR2 reads FQGNSA. The CDR3 sequence is 13 residues long. Trimming at V came to 2 bases and at J to 6 bases, leaving 2 bases not matched to a gene. CDR3 nucleotide sequence: TGTGCCAGCAGCTTACCCGGGAGGGATACGCAGTATTTT. Translated, it gives CASSLPGRDTQYF.

This chain joins TRBV29-1 and TRBJ1-1; 7 nucleotides agree with TRBD1. The J segment lost 6 bases and the V segment lost 5 bases, leaving 9 bases of the junction unmatched. The CDR3 is 13 residues long. CDR1 is SQVTM and CDR2 is ANQGSEA in the germline V gene. CDR3 loop: CSVLPPGGPEAFF. CDR3 nucleotide sequence: TGCAGCGTTCTCCCCCCAGGGGGACCTGAAGCTTTCTTT.

The chain couples TRBV18 to TRBJ2-7; D is perhaps TRBD2 (5 bases). Looked up from germline, CDR1 is KGHSH and CDR2 is LQKENI. The CDR3 is 17 residues long. With 0 bases removed from V and 4 bases from J, the gap between germline ends came to 19 bases. The CDR3 DNA reads TGTGCCAGCTCACCACCGTTCCGGGGAAGCGATAGGTACGAGCAGTACTTC. Translated: CASSPPFRGSDRYEQYF. Full variable domain (missing parts from reference TRBV18 and TRBJ2-7): NAGVMQNPRHLVRRRGQEARLRCSPMKGHSHVYWYRQLPEEGLKFMVYLQKENIIDESGMPKERFSAEFPKEGPSILRIQQVVRGDSAAYFCASSPPFRGSDRYEQYFGPGTRLTVT.

The chain has TRBV7-9 and TRBJ2-7; D gene uncertain. The CDR3 runs to 15 residues. From germline, CDR1 is SEHNR and CDR2 FQNEAQ (reference sequence). Trimming removed 3 bases at V and 4 bases at J, with 16 bases between. In DNA form, the CDR3 reads TGTGCCAGCAGCTTGGGCAGCTTCGTGTCTTACGAGCAGTACTTC. Translation gives CASSLGSFVSYEQYF. The entire variable domain, with the rest obtained from reference TRBV7-9 and TRBJ2-7, is as follows: DTGVSQNPRHKITKRGQNVTFRCDPISEHNRLYWYRQTLGQGPEFLTYFQNEAQLEKSRLLSDRFSAERPKGSFSTLEIQRTEQGDSAMYLCASSLGSFVSYEQYFGPGTRLTVT.

The J gene is TRBJ2-1, the V gene TRBV28, with a weak D call TRBD1 (6 bases). Germline loops: CDR1 MDHEN, CDR2 SYDVKM. This CDR3 has 12 amino acids. Trimming left V 4 bases short and J 9 bases short, with 10 bases between. CDR3: CASSSPRGEQFF. CDR3 nucleotide sequence: TGTGCCAGCAGTTCCCCCAGGGGTGAGCAGTTCTTC.

CDR3 loop: CASSEITGALGETQYF. CDR3 coding DNA: TGTGCCAGCTCAGAAATTACAGGGGCTCTCGGGGAGACCCAGTACTTC. The chain recombines TRBV18 with TRBJ2-5; 7 bases are a match to TRBD1. The CDR3 extends over 16 amino acids. V lost 5 bases to trimming and J lost 5 bases; unmatched junction nucleotides: 14. Germline loops: CDR1 KGHSH, CDR2 LQKENI. The whole variable domain, remainder taken from reference TRBV18 and TRBJ2-5, is NAGVMQNPRHLVRRRGQEARLRCSPMKGHSHVYWYRQLPEEGLKFMVYLQKENIIDESGMPKERFSAEFPKEGPSILRIQQVVRGDSAAYFCASSEITGALGETQYFGPGTRLLVL.

V usage is TRBV6-6 and J usage is TRBJ2-1; 7 bases fit TRBD1. The length of the CDR3 is 14 residues. Germline lookup yields CDR1 MNHNY and CDR2 SVGAGI (reference sequence). V shed 6 bases and J 3 bases; nucleotides not matched to a gene: 5. CDR3: CASRDRSDYNEQFF. The CDR3 DNA reads as TGTGCCAGCAGGGACAGGAGCGACTACAATGAGCAGTTCTTC.

The CDR3 is CASSFRGQGTDTQYF. The CDR3 DNA reads TGTGCCAGCAGCTTTAGGGGACAGGGAACAGATACGCAGTATTTT. The chain couples TRBV7-3 to TRBJ2-3; 9 positions agree with TRBD1. Germline trimming cut 3 bases from V and 3 bases from J; bases unmatched to any gene: 4. This CDR3 comprises 15 residues. Germline assignment: CDR1 SGHTA and CDR2 FQGTGA.

The chain carries TRBV15 and TRBJ1-5, with D hard to call. This CDR3 is built from 12 residues. Trimming took off 3 bases at V and 4 bases at J, with 4 bases between the two ends. Looked up from germline, CDR1 is LNHNV and CDR2 is YYDKDF (reference sequence). CDR3 protein: CATSRENQPQHF. The DNA for the CDR3 is TGTGCCACCAGCAGGGAGAATCAGCCCCAGCATTTT. The variable domain in full, with the rest retrieved from reference TRBV15 and TRBJ1-5, is DAMVIQNPRYQVTQFGKPVTLSCSQTLNHNVMYWYQQKSSQAPKLLFHYYDKDFNNEADTPDNFQSRRPNTSFCFLDIRSPGLGDTAMYLCATSRENQPQHFGDGTRLSIL.